This TCR beta chain came from a study of control samples from healthy donors and cancer patients (TCRdb year 2020). The CDR3 sequence holds 11 residues, the cysteine and phenylalanine included. The read is trimmed to its CDR3 DNA, 33 bases read in frame from base 1. At the junction V is shortened by 4 bases and J by 4 bases, with 5 bases in between. According to the germline V gene, CDR1 reads MGHDK and CDR2 reads SYGVNS. Library creation used the immunoSEQ multiplex PCR assay. TCRdb carries this immuneACCESS record with in-frame sequences only. Its versions omit some clonotypes, under half of them owing to an unresolved V gene in the studies checked, with the rest unexplained. The sample yields about 96,000 clones; over 90% were counted once. The top ten hold 8% to 9.5% of the sample. Notes on this clone: What antigen it recognizes has not been identified. No qualities accompany the bases; no much larger clone lies one base away.

Input material: blood. The chain employs TRBV25-1 and TRBJ2-7; confidence is insufficient to name the D gene. The sequence was obtained from a man between 18 and 35 years old in good health. The CDR3 here reads CASSGPYEQYF. The nucleotide sequence reads TGTGCCAGCAGTGGGCCGTACGAGCAGTACTTC.